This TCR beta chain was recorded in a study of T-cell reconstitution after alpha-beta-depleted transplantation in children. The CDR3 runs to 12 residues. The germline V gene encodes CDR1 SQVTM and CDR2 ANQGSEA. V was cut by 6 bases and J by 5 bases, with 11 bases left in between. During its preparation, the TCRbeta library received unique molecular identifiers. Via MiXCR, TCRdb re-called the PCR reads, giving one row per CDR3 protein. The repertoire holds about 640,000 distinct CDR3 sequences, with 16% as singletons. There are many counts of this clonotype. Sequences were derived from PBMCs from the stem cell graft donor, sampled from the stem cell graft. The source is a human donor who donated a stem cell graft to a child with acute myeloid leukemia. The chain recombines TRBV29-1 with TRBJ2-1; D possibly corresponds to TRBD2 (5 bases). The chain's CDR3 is CSVGWEHNEQFF. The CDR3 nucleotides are TGCAGCGTGGGGTGGGAGCACAATGAGCAGTTCTTC.